Shown below are 9 T cell receptor beta chains from a single sample sequenced in a study of tumor-infiltrating lymphocytes in oesophageal squamous cell carcinoma (dated by TCRdb to about 2016). To prepare the library, PCR was applied. The sample was run on an Illumina HiSeq 2000. The public reads were quality trimmed at Q25 with fastp and then assembled into clones with MiXCR by TCRdb, keeping productive beta chains. A single entry per CDR3 protein holds the most common genes and DNA from its merged rows. Present in this sample are approximately 17,000 distinct CDR3 sequences, around 40% of which were seen just once. Clones ranked in the top ten supply under 50% of the sample. The sequenced sample consisted of blood. The source is a female donor with esophageal squamous cell carcinoma.

The chain carries TRBV7-3 and TRBJ2-7; 13 nucleotides line up with TRBD2. The DNA matches TRBJ2-5 better at its end, which makes the J call doubtful. CDR3 length: 17 residues. Per the germline V gene, CDR1 is SGHTA and CDR2 is FQGTGA. As DNA, the CDR3 is TGTGCCAGCAGCGAAACTCCGGGACTAGCGGGAAGAGAGACCCAGTACTTC. This translates into CASSETPGLAGRETQYF.

J is TRBJ2-1 and V is TRBV6-1; perhaps TRBD1 as D (6 bases). The last part of the DNA fits TRBJ2-5 better; the J call may be wrong. Germline V CDR1 and CDR2: MNHNS, SASEGT. This CDR3 contains 20 residues. CDR3 in amino acids: CASSDSYPGVWGRNQETQYF. The CDR3 coding sequence is TGTGCCAGCAGTGACTCATATCCCGGAGTCTGGGGGCGGAATCAAGAGACCCAGTACTTC.

This clonotype was found a few times. A read error is likely, as this CDR3 ends without the conserved phenylalanine or tryptophan. It is unclear where the CDR3 begins or ends on the DNA, so no DNA is shown, and the CDR3 is as TCRdb lists it. The chain links TRBV6-1 to TRBJ2-1; the table's D call, TRBD1, has no DNA check behind it. The V gene's germline CDR1 is MNHNS and CDR2 SASEGT. The CDR3 region is 15 residues in length, termini included. The CDR3 protein is CASSAQGSYGYTFGS.

This clonotype has at least ten counts. This chain connects TRBV11-1 to TRBJ1-1; no reliable D call. Trimming took 2 bases from V and 0 from J, leaving 4 bases between them. Germline V gene data show CDR1 as SGHAT and CDR2 as FQDESV (reference sequence). The CDR3 extends over 13 amino acids. The DNA of the CDR3 is TGTGCCAGCAGCTTAACTATGAACACTGAAGCTTTCTTT. This encodes CASSLTMNTEAFF.

This clonotype was found once. V and J are TRBV11-2 and TRBJ1-2, with no clear D. Germline values: CDR1 SGHAT, CDR2 FQNNGV. The CDR3 spans 12 residues. Trimming shortened V by 5 bases and J by 2 bases, and 6 bases separated the two germline ends. The CDR3 bases are TGTGCCAGCAGCACTGAGAACTATGGCTACACCTTC. This encodes CASSTENYGYTF.

The V and J genes are TRBV2 and TRBJ2-4, with 11 bases aligning to TRBD1. The germline gives CDR1 SNHLY, CDR2 FYNNEI. Germline trimming cut 6 bases from V and 9 bases from J; bases unmatched to any gene: 7. The CDR3 runs 14 residues. In nucleotides, the CDR3 is TGTGCCAGCAGAGTAGGACAGGGGGCGGCCATTCAGTACTTC. It codes for CASRVGQGAAIQYF.

The chain joins TRBV7-6 to TRBJ2-7, with 8 bases aligning to TRBD2. J was trimmed by 3 bases and V by 5 bases; bases with no gene match: 6. The CDR3 totals 14 residues. The germline gives CDR1 SGHVS, CDR2 FNYEAQ. The CDR3 sequence: CASSQREPFYEQYF. For the CDR3, the DNA is TGTGCCAGCAGCCAGCGGGAGCCTTTCTACGAGCAGTACTTC.

V usage is TRBV10-1 and J usage is TRBJ2-5; D remains unclear. The DNA end is a closer match to TRBJ2-3, so the J assignment may be wrong. Germline assignment: CDR1 WNHNN and CDR2 SYGVQD (reference sequence). This CDR3 comprises 15 residues. The DNA for the CDR3 is TGCGCCAGCAGTGAAGGAATGGGGAGCACAGATACGCAGTATTTT. Residues: CASSEGMGSTDTQYF.

There are a few counts of this clonotype. This rearrangement joins TRBV7-3 to TRBJ2-1; 9 positions match TRBD2. Germline V gene data show CDR1 as SGHTA and CDR2 as FQGTGA. V trimming: 5 bases; J trimming: 5 bases; junction bases outside the gene matches: 7. The CDR3 extends over 15 amino acids. The CDR3 DNA follows: TGTGCCAGCAGCCTGAGAGGCGGGAGGGACAATGAGCAGTTCTTC. It encodes CASSLRGGRDNEQFF.